A selection of T cell receptor beta chains follows, all from one sample in a study of T-cell memory formation after mild COVID-19. In TCRdb, the 5' RACE reads were re-called with MiXCR into one record per CDR3 protein. Of 90,000 to 120,000 distinct CDR3 sequences in the sample, 15% to 20% were seen once. The sequencing input was PBMCs or a T cell subset sorted from them (not recorded which). The receptors stem from a man aged 18-30 years who had mild COVID-19 (a few samples of this study predate the infection). Cell type and time point are not known. Both conserved end residues are part of each CDR3. D genes are given only for firm matches. Clone size is not always given. Where it is, it says once, few, many or a class for expanded clones.

v_call	clone_size	j_call	d_call	cdr3_aa	cdr3_nt
TRBV12-3/TRBV12-4	NA	TRBJ1-4	NA	CASSALGGVEKLFF	TGTGCCAGCAGTGCCTTGGGGGGAGTTGAAAAACTGTTTTTT
TRBV27	few	TRBJ2-3	TRBD2	CASSASGGKQYF	TGTGCCAGCAGTGCTAGCGGGGGGAAGCAGTATTTT
TRBV4-1	NA	TRBJ2-3	TRBD1	CASSHTRQGFTDTQYF	TGCGCCAGCAGCCATACCCGACAGGGATTCACAGATACGCAGTATTTT
TRBV4-3	NA	TRBJ2-2	NA	CASSQEVSARINTGELFF	TGCGCCAGCAGCCAAGAAGTTTCGGCTAGGATAAACACCGGGGAGCTGTTTTTT
TRBV6-5	NA	TRBJ2-5	NA	CASTRGLASISQYF	TGTGCCAGCACTAGGGGGTTGGCGTCTATTTCCCAGTACTTC
TRBV5-6	NA	TRBJ2-4	NA	CASSLRDMGKNIQYF	TGTGCCAGCAGCTTGCGGGACATGGGCAAAAACATTCAGTACTTC
TRBV9	few	TRBJ1-4	NA	CASSVSGREKLFF	TGTGCCAGCAGCGTTAGCGGGAGGGAAAAACTGTTTTTT
TRBV4-3	many	TRBJ2-3	NA	CASKLTGATDTQYF	TGCGCCAGCAAACTGACGGGGGCCACAGATACGCAGTATTTT
TRBV3-1	few	TRBJ2-3	TRBD2	CASSKGLATDTQYF	TGTGCCAGCAGCAAGGGACTAGCCACAGATACGCAGTATTTT
TRBV2	NA	TRBJ1-5	NA	CASSEESTGNQPQHF	TGTGCCAGCAGTGAAGAGAGTACAGGGAATCAGCCCCAGCATTTT
TRBV7-8	NA	TRBJ1-1	NA	CASSLVSGRGETAFF	TGTGCCAGCAGCTTAGTTTCTGGGAGGGGTGAAACGGCTTTCTTT
TRBV6-5	NA	TRBJ2-4	NA	CASSTIAKNIQYF	TGTGCCAGCAGTACTATAGCCAAAAACATTCAGTACTTC
TRBV3-1	NA	TRBJ2-6	NA	CASSQDDYVLTF	TGTGCCAGCAGCCAAGATGATTACGTCCTGACTTTC
TRBV5-1	NA	TRBJ2-1	TRBD2	CASSPQTSNNEQFF	TGCGCCAGCAGCCCCCAGACTAGCAACAATGAGCAGTTCTTC
TRBV10-2	few	TRBJ1-5	NA	CARKKGDQPQHF	TGCGCCAGAAAGAAAGGAGACCAGCCCCAGCATTTT
TRBV5-6	NA	TRBJ1-6	NA	CASSRRNSPLHF	TGTGCCAGCAGTCGACGAAATTCACCCCTCCACTTT
TRBV27	few	TRBJ2-3	NA	CASSPTGREGTQYF	TGTGCCAGCAGTCCCACGGGACGAGAGGGTACGCAGTATTTT
TRBV5-1	many	TRBJ2-7	TRBD1	CASSPGQGVDEQYF	TGCGCCAGCAGCCCGGGACAGGGAGTCGACGAGCAGTACTTC
TRBV28	few	TRBJ2-2	NA	CASSQASNTGELFF	TGTGCCAGCAGTCAGGCGTCGAACACCGGGGAGCTGTTTTTT
TRBV19	NA	TRBJ2-3	NA	CASSLAGTKGDTQYF	TGTGCCAGTAGCCTCGCCGGGACAAAAGGAGATACGCAGTATTTT
TRBV21-1	few	TRBJ1-2	NA	CASSKVKSGLGANYGYTF	TGTGCCAGCAGCAAAGTCAAGTCGGGGTTGGGGGCTAACTATGGCTACACCTTC
TRBV7-2	few	TRBJ2-5	TRBD1	CASGRQGVETQYF	TGTGCCAGCGGCCGACAGGGAGTGGAGACCCAGTACTTC
TRBV4-2	NA	TRBJ1-4	NA	CASSQGPQDLTNEKLFF	TGTGCCAGCAGCCAAGGACCACAGGATTTAACTAATGAAAAACTGTTTTTT
TRBV9	few	TRBJ2-3	NA	CASSADPDTQYF	TGTGCCAGCAGCGCGGACCCTGATACGCAGTATTTT
TRBV6-1	few	TRBJ1-1	NA	CASTRRTSAEAFF	TGTGCCAGCACACGACGGACGAGCGCTGAAGCTTTCTTT
TRBV29-1	few	TRBJ1-1	NA	CSVEDGVNTEAFF	TGCAGCGTTGAAGATGGCGTGAACACTGAAGCTTTCTTT
TRBV11-3	NA	TRBJ2-7	NA	CASSLVLAIDEQYF	TGTGCCAGCAGCTTAGTCTTAGCGATCGACGAGCAGTACTTC
TRBV7-2	few	TRBJ2-1	TRBD1	CASSETGGFYNEQFF	TGTGCCAGCAGCGAGACAGGGGGCTTCTACAATGAGCAGTTCTTC
TRBV12-3/TRBV12-4	NA	TRBJ1-5	NA	CASSGSSNQPQHF	TGTGCCAGCTCGGGATCTAGCAATCAGCCCCAGCATTTT
TRBV12-3/TRBV12-4	NA	TRBJ2-3	NA	CASSLQDTQYF	TGTGCCAGCAGTCTACAGGATACGCAGTATTTT
TRBV9	NA	TRBJ2-3	NA	CASSALVGGKGGDTQYF	TGTGCCAGCAGCGCCCTCGTAGGGGGGAAGGGAGGAGATACGCAGTATTTT
TRBV11-3	NA	TRBJ2-2	TRBD2	CASSTMTSGENTGELFF	TGTGCCAGCAGCACGATGACTAGCGGGGAGAACACCGGGGAGCTGTTTTTT
TRBV11-2	NA	TRBJ1-2	NA	CASSLSRSGGYTF	TGTGCCAGCAGCTTATCGCGGTCGGGTGGCTACACCTTC
TRBV5-1	many	TRBJ2-7	NA	CASSLSGDSYEQYF	TGCGCCAGCAGCTTGTCAGGGGACTCCTACGAGCAGTACTTC
TRBV5-4	NA	TRBJ2-3	NA	CASSLASGVSTDTQYF	TGTGCCAGCAGCTTGGCCTCGGGGGTTAGCACAGATACGCAGTATTTT
TRBV25-1	NA	TRBJ2-1	NA	CASSAPRSLNEQFF	TGTGCCAGCAGTGCCCCCCGGTCTCTTAATGAGCAGTTCTTC
TRBV24-1	NA	TRBJ2-3	TRBD2	CATSDPSGDSGTQYF	TGTGCCACCAGTGATCCGAGCGGGGATTCCGGTACGCAGTATTTT
TRBV29-1	few	TRBJ1-5	NA	CSVEDRGQPQHF	TGCAGCGTTGAAGATCGGGGTCAGCCCCAGCATTTT
TRBV5-1	NA	TRBJ2-5	TRBD2	CASSLVSGGQETQYF	TGCGCCAGCAGCTTGGTTAGCGGGGGCCAAGAGACCCAGTACTTC
TRBV24-1	NA	TRBJ1-2	TRBD1	CATSDPRGHYGYTF	TGTGCCACCAGTGATCCGAGGGGGCATTATGGCTACACCTTC
TRBV18	few	TRBJ2-2	NA	CASSPPNTGELFF	TGTGCCAGCTCACCACCCAACACCGGGGAGCTGTTTTTT
TRBV11-3	NA	TRBJ1-6	NA	CASSSGLEGSPLHF	TGTGCCAGCAGCTCCGGACTGGAGGGATCACCCCTCCACTTT
TRBV7-8	NA	TRBJ1-2	NA	CASSLSNRQANYGYTF	TGTGCCAGCAGCTTAAGTAACAGACAAGCTAACTATGGCTACACCTTC
TRBV7-7	few	TRBJ2-2	NA	CASSGRENTGELFF	TGTGCTAGCAGCGGCAGGGAGAACACCGGGGAGCTGTTTTTT
TRBV7-2	NA	TRBJ1-5	NA	CASSLGLSNQPQHF	TGTGCCAGCAGCTTAGGCCTCAGCAATCAGCCCCAGCATTTT
TRBV7-9	few	TRBJ1-2	NA	CASSSDFYGYTF	TGTGCCAGCAGTTCCGACTTCTATGGCTACACCTTC
TRBV7-9	NA	TRBJ1-1	TRBD1	CASSRDSVDTEAFF	TGTGCCAGCAGCCGGGACAGCGTGGACACTGAAGCTTTCTTT
TRBV4-1	few	TRBJ1-4	NA	CASSQVLANEKLFF	TGCGCCAGCAGCCAAGTTTTGGCTAATGAAAAACTGTTTTTT
TRBV20-1	few	TRBJ2-3	TRBD2	CSASRGGNTDTQYF	TGCAGTGCTAGTCGCGGGGGTAACACAGATACGCAGTATTTT
TRBV20-1	few	TRBJ2-1	NA	CSANFIRDGSQKGQFF	TGCAGTGCCAATTTTATACGGGACGGATCCCAAAAGGGGCAGTTCTTC
TRBV18	NA	TRBJ1-1	NA	CASSARRGNTEAFF	TGTGCCAGCTCAGCCCGACGGGGAAACACTGAAGCTTTCTTT
TRBV7-2	NA	TRBJ1-1	NA	CASSLAAGDTEAFF	TGTGCCAGCAGCTTAGCCGCAGGGGACACTGAAGCTTTCTTT
TRBV2	once	TRBJ1-2	NA	CASSLRPRADGYTF	TGTGCCAGCAGCCTCCGTCCGAGGGCTGATGGCTACACCTTC
TRBV7-2	many	TRBJ2-3	NA	CASSLGVEARGTQYF	TGTGCCAGCAGCTTAGGTGTAGAGGCTCGGGGTACGCAGTATTTT